This record looks at one TCR beta chain sequence and its context. These data belong to a study of blood T cell repertoires in COVID-19. TCRdb's copy holds only in-frame clones and misses some; the assay was immunoSEQ multiplex PCR. This table holds about 100,000 clones, 70% to 90% found once. The CDR3 has 16 amino acids. From germline, CDR1 is LNHNV and CDR2 YYDKDF (reference sequence). Trimming removed 0 bases from V and 5 bases from J; junction bases left unmatched: 9. Sequenced material: peripheral blood. The chain has TRBV15 and TRBJ1-1, with TRBD1 matching 7 bases. This sequence originates from a human donor with COVID-19, enrolled during active disease. The donor label of this sample is uncertain. The CDR3 spells CATSRDRDSQGTEAFF. The CDR3 region has the DNA TGTGCCACCAGCAGAGATCGGGACAGCCAGGGGACTGAAGCTTTCTTT.